What follows is one TCR beta chain and its context. Antigen unknown. The CDR3 totals 12 residues. Trimming stripped 7 bases from V and 4 bases from J, with 10 bases between. From germline, CDR1 is MDHEN and CDR2 SYDVKM. Clones were read by immunoSEQ multiplex PCR, and TCRdb kept only the in-frame ones, dropping some. The sample has 55,000 to 70,000 clones; roughly 80% are singletons. The sample originates from a study of OX40 agonist ivuxolimab in advanced cancers. Study in general: Males comprised approximately 84% of the group, whose mean age was around 62 years (range roughly 23 to 80).

Study-wide findings and caveats: CD4+ T cells averaged fewer expanded clones than CD8+ T cells.

V is TRBV28 and J is TRBJ1-2, with D possibly TRBD1 on 5 matching bases. The sequenced sample was CD4+ or CD8+ T cells sorted from blood, obtained in a trial of the OX40 agonist ivuxolimab. The sequence was obtained from an adult with an advanced solid tumor such as melanoma, head and neck, liver or kidney cancer. The CDR3 is CASNLDSYGYTF. DNA of the CDR3: TGTGCCAGCAATCTTGACAGCTATGGCTACACCTTC.